Below are 28 T cell receptor beta chains sequenced from a single sample in a study of Ad26.COV2.S vaccination and SARS-CoV-2 variants. As for treatment: some 19 received Ad26.COV2.S at low or high dose, single or two shots; about 5 received placebo; per-sample allocation not given. The samples date from day 63 after the first vaccine or placebo injection. Repertoires were generated with immunoSEQ multiplex PCR, while TCRdb's copy carries only in-frame clones and drops some. The sample consists of 350,000 to 400,000 clones, 75% to 90% of them appearing once. The specimen comprised peripheral blood, sampled in a trial of Ad26.COV2.S vaccine versus placebo. The receptor set was obtained from a person between 18 and 65 years old who received the Ad26.COV2.S COVID-19 vaccine or a placebo.

This sequence joins TRBV5-1 and TRBJ2-1; 7 bases fit TRBD2. The CDR3 contains 17 residues. The ends lost 4 bases at V and 0 bases at J; junction bases unmatched: 10. Germline values: CDR1 SGHRS, CDR2 YFSETQ. For the CDR3, the DNA is TGCGCCAGCAGCCGCTCCAAGGGAGGGAGCTCCTACAATGAGCAGTTCTTC. Encoded protein: CASSRSKGGSSYNEQFF.

This clone appeared a few times. The V and J genes are TRBV7-8 and TRBJ2-7; D may be TRBD1 (5 bases). Trimming left V 9 bases short and J 2 bases short, with 14 bases between. The germline V gene has CDR1 SGHVS and CDR2 FQNEAQ. This CDR3 is built from 13 residues. In nucleotides, the CDR3 is TGTGCCAGACAGGAGACACTGACCTACGAGCAGTACTTC. Its translation is CARQETLTYEQYF.

The CDR3 loop is CASSPGTGYNEQFF. The CDR3 nucleotides are TGTGCCAGCAGCCCCGGGACAGGGTACAATGAGCAGTTCTTC. This chain connects TRBV9 to TRBJ2-1; 9 positions match TRBD1. V lost 4 bases to trimming and J lost 4 bases; unmatched junction nucleotides: 3. Germline CDR1 SGDLS, CDR2 YYNGEE. The CDR3 sequence is 14 residues long.

The J gene is TRBJ2-7, the V gene TRBV18; D uncertain. CDR1 KGHSH and CDR2 LQKENI come from the germline V gene. There are 14 residues in the CDR3. V lost 1 base to trimming and J lost 4 bases, with 11 bases between them. The CDR3 is CASSPREEGYEQYF. The CDR3 nucleotides are TGTGCCAGCTCACCACGAGAGGAAGGGTACGAGCAGTACTTC.

This clone was found a few times. J is TRBJ2-2 and V is TRBV28; no clear D gene. The CDR3 is 12 residues long. V was pared by 5 bases and J by 8 bases, with 9 bases between. Germline CDR1 is MDHEN and CDR2 is SYDVKM. The CDR3 loop reads CASSRPGGELFF. CDR3 coding DNA: TGTGCCAGCAGTCGGCCCGGAGGGGAGCTGTTTTTT. Variable domain in full (rest from reference TRBV28 and TRBJ2-2): DVKVTQSSRYLVKRTGEKVFLECVQDMDHENMFWYRQDPGLGLRLIYFSYDVKMKEKGDIPEGYSVSREKKERFSLILESASTNQTSMYLCASSRPGGELFFGEGSRLTVL.

This chain connects TRBV5-4 to TRBJ2-5, with 9 bases identical to TRBD2. The CDR3 runs 15 residues. V lost 5 bases to trimming and J lost 5 bases; unmatched junction nucleotides: 10. Looked up from germline, CDR1 is SGHNT and CDR2 is YYREEE (reference sequence). The CDR3 loop reads CASSHSGLAKETQYF. DNA of the CDR3: TGTGCCAGCAGTCACTCGGGACTAGCAAAGGAGACCCAGTACTTC.

This clone was detected only once. The chain combines TRBV10-3 with TRBJ1-2, with a possible D match to TRBD1 (6 bases). The germline V gene encodes CDR1 ENHRY and CDR2 SYGVKD. CDR3 length equals 17 residues. V lost 3 bases, J lost 7 bases, and 24 bases lay in between. The CDR3 spells CAISDLQGGQSLGGYTF. CDR3 coding DNA: TGTGCCATCAGTGACCTCCAAGGAGGACAGTCGTTGGGTGGCTACACCTTC.

J is TRBJ2-5 and V is TRBV4-3, with TRBD2 matching over 13 bases. This CDR3 is built from 15 residues. From germline, CDR1 is LGHNA and CDR2 YSLEER. After removal of 3 bases from V and 7 bases from J, the junction contained 5 bases not matched to a gene. CDR3 in amino acids: CASSQGTSGVRTQYF. The CDR3 nucleotides are TGCGCCAGCAGCCAGGGGACTAGCGGGGTCAGGACCCAGTACTTC.

The gene calls are TRBV5-4 and TRBJ2-3, with 9 bases identical to TRBD2. CDR3 size: 16 residues. CDR1 SGHNT and CDR2 YYREEE come from the germline V gene (reference sequence). The J segment lost 0 bases and the V segment lost 1 base, leaving 3 bases of the junction unmatched. CDR3 sequence: CASSLRLAASTDTQYF. The CDR3 DNA reads as TGTGCCAGCAGCTTGCGACTAGCGGCTAGCACAGATACGCAGTATTTT.

V and J are TRBV5-1 and TRBJ1-1, with 8 bases identical to TRBD1. The CDR3 has 15 residues. The germline V gene has CDR1 SGHRS and CDR2 YFSETQ. The trim removed 4 bases at V and 1 base at J, leaving 6 bases unmatched. CDR3: CASSRGQAPNTEAFF. CDR3 DNA: TGCGCCAGCAGCCGGGGACAGGCGCCGAACACTGAAGCTTTCTTT.

The rearrangement links TRBV7-2 to TRBJ2-7; no reliable D call. Trimming cost V 1 base and J 0 bases, with 10 bases left between them. The CDR3 is made up of 15 amino acids. CDR1 is SGHTA, CDR2 FQGNSA, per germline. CDR3 sequence (DNA): TGTGCCAGCAGCTTAGGCCAGGCCCGCTCCTACGAGCAGTACTTC. Amino acid sequence: CASSLGQARSYEQYF.

The genes are TRBV3-1 (or the pseudogene TRBV3-2) and TRBJ2-1; TRBD2 matches at 7 bases. There are 16 residues in the CDR3. Germline CDR1 reads LGHDT; CDR2 reads YNNKEL (reference sequence). V gave up 4 bases and J gave up 7 bases; unmatched junction bases: 13. The CDR3 reads CASSLRLAESRNEQFF. CDR3 nucleotides: TGTGCCAGCAGCCTGCGTCTAGCGGAGAGCCGGAATGAGCAGTTCTTC.

The chain carries TRBV7-9 and TRBJ1-4, with 9 positions matching TRBD1. The CDR3 totals 14 residues. The trim removed 6 bases at V and 6 bases at J, leaving 5 bases unmatched. Germline CDR1 and CDR2: SEHNR and FQNEAQ (reference sequence). The CDR3 loop reads CASRPTGGDEKLFF. In DNA, the CDR3 is TGTGCCAGCAGGCCTACAGGGGGCGATGAAAAACTGTTTTTT.

V and J are TRBV18 and TRBJ2-1; D uncertain. The CDR3 covers 16 residues. In germline, CDR1 is KGHSH, CDR2 LQKENI. V lost 1 base, J lost 2 bases, and 12 bases lay in between. CDR3 bases: TGTGCCAGCTCACCACTAAACAGTGAAACCTACAATGAGCAGTTCTTC. This gives the protein CASSPLNSETYNEQFF. The complete variable domain, with remaining parts taken from reference TRBV18 and TRBJ2-1, reads NAGVMQNPRHLVRRRGQEARLRCSPMKGHSHVYWYRQLPEEGLKFMVYLQKENIIDESGMPKERFSAEFPKEGPSILRIQQVVRGDSAAYFCASSPLNSETYNEQFFGPGTRLTVL.

The rearrangement links TRBV30 to TRBJ1-5; maybe TRBD1 (6 bases). Germline assignment: CDR1 GTSNPN and CDR2 SVGIG (reference sequence). This CDR3 contains 14 residues. Trimming stripped 1 base from V and 5 bases from J, with 12 bases between. The DNA for the CDR3 is TGTGCCTGGAGTGATAGGGGGTACTATCAGCCCCAGCATTTT. It translates to CAWSDRGYYQPQHF. The full variable domain, in which reference TRBV30 and TRBJ1-5 provide the parts outside the CDR3, is SQTIHQWPATLVQPVGSPLSLECTVEGTSNPNLYWYRQAAGRGLQLLFYSVGIGQISSEVPQNLSASRPQDRQFILSSKKLLLSDSGFYLCAWSDRGYYQPQHFGDGTRLSIL.

This chain links TRBV7-6 with TRBJ2-2; D gene ambiguous. Germline loops: CDR1 SGHVS, CDR2 FNYEAQ. V gave up 5 bases and J gave up 0 bases, with 13 bases separating them. The CDR3 contains 16 residues. In DNA, the CDR3 is TGTGCCAGCAGCGCCCATCTCCCCGCGAACACCGGGGAGCTGTTTTTT. It translates to CASSAHLPANTGELFF.

The chain is built from TRBV10-3 and TRBJ2-2; possible D gene TRBD1, 5 bases. CDR3 length: 14 residues. V lost 8 bases to trimming and J lost 0 bases, with 10 bases between them. Germline V gene data show CDR1 as ENHRY and CDR2 as SYGVKD. CDR3 sequence: CAIGAVTNTGELFF. CDR3 DNA sequence: TGTGCCATCGGGGCAGTCACGAACACCGGGGAGCTGTTTTTT.

The chain recombines TRBV15 with TRBJ2-3; TRBD2 aligns across 7 bases. This CDR3 region has 15 residues. J was trimmed by 7 bases and V by 0 bases; bases with no gene match: 7. The germline V gene encodes CDR1 LNHNV and CDR2 YYDKDF (reference sequence). This CDR3 is CATSREAGMGNTQYF. The CDR3 coding sequence is TGTGCCACCAGCAGAGAAGCGGGGATGGGAAATACGCAGTATTTT.

The chain links TRBV7-9 to TRBJ1-4; the match to TRBD1 covers 7 bases. V trimming: 5 bases; J trimming: 2 bases; junction bases outside the gene matches: 5. Germline V gene data show CDR1 as SEHNR and CDR2 as FQNEAQ (reference sequence). The CDR3 has 15 residues. The CDR3 sequence is CASSARQGTNEKLFF. The CDR3 DNA reads TGTGCCAGCAGCGCCCGACAGGGTACTAATGAAAAACTGTTTTTT.

The chain has TRBV15 and TRBJ2-7, with 9 bases fitting TRBD1. V lost 0 bases to trimming and J lost 7 bases; unmatched junction nucleotides: 16. Looked up from germline, CDR1 is LNHNV and CDR2 is YYDKDF (reference sequence). This CDR3 region has 18 residues. The CDR3 sequence is CATSRDKFFEQGAREQYF. DNA of the CDR3: TGTGCCACCAGCAGAGATAAGTTTTTCGAACAGGGGGCTCGGGAGCAGTACTTC.

Concerning this clone: Germline is not matched at one junction end, which may reflect a read error. This chain joins TRBV27 and TRBJ2-2, with TRBD1 matching 9 bases. CDR1 and CDR2 (germline): MNHEY, SMNVEV (reference sequence). The CDR3 is made up of 17 amino acids. CDR3: CVSTEFQDRGRPGELFF. CDR3 in DNA: TGTGTCAGCACTGAGTTCCAGGACAGGGGTCGTCCCGGGGAGCTGTTTTTT.

The genes are TRBV4-1 and TRBJ1-1; 10 nucleotides match TRBD1. Unmatched junction bases numbered 16, after V lost 4 bases and J lost 5 bases. Per germline, CDR1 MGHRA and CDR2 YSYEKL. The CDR3 totals 18 residues. CDR3: CASSRNALDRGLVTEAFF. CDR3 DNA: TGCGCCAGCAGCCGAAATGCTCTGGACAGGGGGTTGGTAACTGAAGCTTTCTTT.

The chain uses TRBV27 and TRBJ2-5, with 7 nucleotides matching TRBD2. V trimming: 4 bases; J trimming: 5 bases; junction bases outside the gene matches: 7. This CDR3 spans 14 amino acids. CDR1 and CDR2 from the germline V gene are MNHEY and SMNVEV (reference sequence). CDR3 sequence reads: CASSWGGDGETQYF. The CDR3 bases are TGTGCCAGCAGTTGGGGGGGAGACGGGGAGACCCAGTACTTC.

This chain connects TRBV13 to TRBJ2-5; a possible D gene is TRBD2 (6 bases). The CDR3 runs 16 residues. Germline CDR1 PRHDT, CDR2 FYEKMQ (reference sequence). V lost 5 bases and J lost 5, with 21 bases in between. The DNA of the CDR3 is TGTGCCAGCAGCCCCGGCGCTATTATGGGGAGGGAGACCCAGTACTTC. Its protein is CASSPGAIMGRETQYF.

For this clone: This sample also contains other DNA sequences that code for the same CDR3. This sequence joins TRBV5-1 and TRBJ1-4; D is undetermined. Germline V gives CDR1 SGHRS, CDR2 YFSETQ. Deletions cut 1 base from V and 7 bases from J, with 5 bases between. This CDR3 is 12 amino acids long. The CDR3 region has the DNA TGCGCCAGCAGCTTGAGTGGTGAAAAACTGTTTTTT. This gives the protein CASSLSGEKLFF.

This chain connects TRBV9 to TRBJ2-5; D is uncertain. This CDR3 region has 15 residues. Germline-derived CDR1 and CDR2 are SGDLS and YYNGEE. Trimming pared 0 bases from V and 5 bases from J, leaving 14 bases between. The CDR3 DNA reads TGTGCCAGCAGCGTAGGGAACAGCTTGGGGGAGACCCAGTACTTC. Protein: CASSVGNSLGETQYF.

The chain is built from TRBV3-1 (or the pseudogene TRBV3-2) and TRBJ2-1, with 9 bases that match TRBD2. V trimming: 4 bases; J trimming: 10 bases; junction bases outside the gene matches: 11. The germline V gene has CDR1 LGHDT and CDR2 YNNKEL (reference sequence). The CDR3 runs 15 residues. The CDR3 nucleotides read TGTGCCAGCAGCCTTCTTGCGGGAGGGCCCCTCGAGCAGTTCTTC. Amino acids: CASSLLAGGPLEQFF.

The chain is built from TRBV28 and TRBJ1-2; D is perhaps TRBD1 (5 bases). V gave up 6 bases and J gave up 3 bases, with 20 bases separating them. The CDR3 length is 16 residues. Germline loops: CDR1 MDHEN, CDR2 SYDVKM. CDR3 sequence reads: CASRSQGHTRDYGYTF. CDR3 coding DNA: TGTGCCAGCAGGAGTCAGGGCCATACTCGGGACTATGGCTACACCTTC.